The sequence of this T cell receptor (beta chain) was determined in a study of blood T cell repertoires in COVID-19. Germline CDR1 SGHTA, CDR2 FQGNSA. The V end was cut by 3 bases, the J end by 1 base, with 9 bases between. CDR3 length: 14 residues. As processed by the authors: Reference gene primer amplification gave nucleated cell count estimates. Assay used: immunoSEQ multiplex PCR; TCRdb lists only in-frame clones, some missing. D and trimming come from the DNA, and the V and J calls and clone size come from that table. The sample includes nearly 250,000 clones, around 86% seen only once; the top ten take around 6%.

The origin of this receptor is an elderly woman with COVID-19, enrolled during active disease. The rearrangement uses TRBV7-2 and TRBJ1-1; a weak D match, TRBD1 (5 bases). Sequenced: peripheral blood. The DNA of the CDR3 is TGTGCCAGCAGCTTTGGACAAAAGAACACTGAAGCTTTCTTT. Encoded protein: CASSFGQKNTEAFF.